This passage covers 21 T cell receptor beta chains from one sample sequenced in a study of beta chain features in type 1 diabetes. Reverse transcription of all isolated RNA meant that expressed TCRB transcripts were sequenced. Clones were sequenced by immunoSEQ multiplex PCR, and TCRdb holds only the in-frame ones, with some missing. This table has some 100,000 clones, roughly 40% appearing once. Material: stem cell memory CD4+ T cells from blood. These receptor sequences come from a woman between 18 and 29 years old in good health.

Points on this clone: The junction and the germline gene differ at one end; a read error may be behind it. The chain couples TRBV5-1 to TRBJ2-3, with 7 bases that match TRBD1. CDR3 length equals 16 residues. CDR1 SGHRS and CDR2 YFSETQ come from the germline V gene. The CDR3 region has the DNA TGCGCCAGCAGCATCCGGACAGGTTCTAGCACAGATACGCCGTATTTT. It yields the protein CASSIRTGSSTDTPYF.

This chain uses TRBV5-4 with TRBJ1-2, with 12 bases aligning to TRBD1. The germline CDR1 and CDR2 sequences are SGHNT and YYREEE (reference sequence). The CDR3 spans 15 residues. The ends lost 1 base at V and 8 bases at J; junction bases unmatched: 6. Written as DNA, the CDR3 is TGTGCCAGCAGCTTGTTGGGGACAGGGGGCTTGGGCTACACCTTC. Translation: CASSLLGTGGLGYTF. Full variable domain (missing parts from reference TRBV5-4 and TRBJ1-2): ETGVTQSPTHLIKTRGQQVTLRCSSQSGHNTVSWYQQALGQGPQFIFQYYREEENGRGNFPPRFSGLQFPNYSSELNVNALELDDSALYLCASSLLGTGGLGYTFGSGTRLTVV.

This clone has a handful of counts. The CDR3 protein is CASSLGRTGGHNEQFF. For the CDR3, the DNA is TGCGCCAGCAGCTTGGGGCGGACAGGGGGGCACAATGAGCAGTTCTTC. V gene TRBV5-1 combines with J gene TRBJ2-1; 10 bases fit TRBD1. The CDR3 loop spans 16 amino acids. V was clipped by 0 bases and J by 5 bases; unmatched bases: 5. The germline gives CDR1 SGHRS, CDR2 YFSETQ.

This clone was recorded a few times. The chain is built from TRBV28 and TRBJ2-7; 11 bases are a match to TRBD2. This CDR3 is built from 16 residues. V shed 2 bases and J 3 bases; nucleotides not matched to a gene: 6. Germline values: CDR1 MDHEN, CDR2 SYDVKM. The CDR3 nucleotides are TGTGCCAGCAGTTTAATGGGGACTAGCGGCAACTACGAGCAGTACTTC. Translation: CASSLMGTSGNYEQYF.

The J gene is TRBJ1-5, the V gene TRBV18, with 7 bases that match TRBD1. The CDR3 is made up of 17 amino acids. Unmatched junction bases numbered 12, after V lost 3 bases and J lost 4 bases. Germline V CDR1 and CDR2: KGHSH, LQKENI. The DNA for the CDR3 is TGTGCCAGCTCACCCTCCGTAGGGACAGCCCCTAATCAGCCCCAGCATTTT. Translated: CASSPSVGTAPNQPQHF.

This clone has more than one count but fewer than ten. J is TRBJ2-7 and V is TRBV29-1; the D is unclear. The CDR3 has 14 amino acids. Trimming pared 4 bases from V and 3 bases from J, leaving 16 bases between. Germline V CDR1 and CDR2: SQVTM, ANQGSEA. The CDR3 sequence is CSVAPRPNFYEQYF. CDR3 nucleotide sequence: TGCAGCGTTGCGCCTAGACCGAATTTCTACGAGCAGTACTTC.

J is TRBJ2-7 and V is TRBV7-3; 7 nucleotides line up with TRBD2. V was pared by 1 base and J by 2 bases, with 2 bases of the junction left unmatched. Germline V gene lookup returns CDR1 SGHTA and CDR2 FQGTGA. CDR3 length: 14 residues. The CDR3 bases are TGTGCCAGCAGCTTAATGCGGGGGACCTACGAGCAGTACTTC. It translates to CASSLMRGTYEQYF.

This chain's CDR3 is CASSLSSRVAGYEQYF. In nucleotides, the CDR3 is TGCGCCAGCAGCTTGAGCAGTCGAGTAGCGGGCTACGAGCAGTACTTC. The V gene is TRBV5-1, the J gene TRBJ2-7, with 7 positions matching TRBD2. The length of the CDR3 is 16 residues. Germline-derived CDR1 and CDR2 are SGHRS and YFSETQ. J was trimmed by 3 bases and V by 1 base; bases with no gene match: 10.

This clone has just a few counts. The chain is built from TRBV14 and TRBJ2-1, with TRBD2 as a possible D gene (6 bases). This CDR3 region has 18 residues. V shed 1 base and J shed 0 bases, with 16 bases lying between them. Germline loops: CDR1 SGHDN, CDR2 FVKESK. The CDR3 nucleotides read TGTGCCAGCAGCCAAGTAACGGGACTCATATCCTCCTACAATGAGCAGTTCTTC. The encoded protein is CASSQVTGLISSYNEQFF.

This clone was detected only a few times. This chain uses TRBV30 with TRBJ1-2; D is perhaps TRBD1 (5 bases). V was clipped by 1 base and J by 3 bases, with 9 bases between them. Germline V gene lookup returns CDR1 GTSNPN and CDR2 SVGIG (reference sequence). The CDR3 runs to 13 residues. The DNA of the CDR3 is TGTGCCTGGAGTGGACAGCCTGACTATGGCTACACCTTC. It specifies CAWSGQPDYGYTF. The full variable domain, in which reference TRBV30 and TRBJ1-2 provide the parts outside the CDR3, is SQTIHQWPATLVQPVGSPLSLECTVEGTSNPNLYWYRQAAGRGLQLLFYSVGIGQISSEVPQNLSASRPQDRQFILSSKKLLLSDSGFYLCAWSGQPDYGYTFGSGTRLTVV.

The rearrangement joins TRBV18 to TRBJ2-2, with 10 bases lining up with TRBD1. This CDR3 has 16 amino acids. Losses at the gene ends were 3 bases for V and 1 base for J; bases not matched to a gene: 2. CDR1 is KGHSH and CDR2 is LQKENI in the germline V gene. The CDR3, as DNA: TGTGCCAGCTCACCCGACAGGGGGCGGAACACCGGGGAGCTGTTTTTT. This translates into CASSPDRGRNTGELFF.

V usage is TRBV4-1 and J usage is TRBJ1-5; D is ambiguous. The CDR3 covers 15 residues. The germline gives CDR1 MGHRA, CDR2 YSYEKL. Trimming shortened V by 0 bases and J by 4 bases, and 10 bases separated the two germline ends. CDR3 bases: TGCGCCAGCAGCCAAGAGCGGCGATCTAATCAGCCCCAGCATTTT. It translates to CASSQERRSNQPQHF.

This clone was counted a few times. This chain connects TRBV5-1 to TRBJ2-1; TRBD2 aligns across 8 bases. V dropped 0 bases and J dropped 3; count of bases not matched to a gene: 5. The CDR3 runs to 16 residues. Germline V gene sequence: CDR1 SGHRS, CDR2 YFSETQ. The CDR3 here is CASSLAGTRGYNEQFF. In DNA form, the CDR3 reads TGCGCCAGCAGCTTGGCCGGGACTAGGGGCTACAATGAGCAGTTCTTC. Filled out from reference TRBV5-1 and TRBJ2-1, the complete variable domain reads KAGVTQTPRYLIKTRGQQVTLSCSPISGHRSVSWYQQTPGQGLQFLFEYFSETQRNKGNFPGRFSGRQFSNSRSEMNVSTLELGDSALYLCASSLAGTRGYNEQFFGPGTRLTVL.

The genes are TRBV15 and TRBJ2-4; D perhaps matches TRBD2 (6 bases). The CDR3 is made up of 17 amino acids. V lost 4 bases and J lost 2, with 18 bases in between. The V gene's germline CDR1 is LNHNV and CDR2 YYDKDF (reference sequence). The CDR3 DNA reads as TGTGCCACCAGCAAAGCCCAGGGAGGCGAGTCCAAAAACATTCAGTACTTC. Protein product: CATSKAQGGESKNIQYF.

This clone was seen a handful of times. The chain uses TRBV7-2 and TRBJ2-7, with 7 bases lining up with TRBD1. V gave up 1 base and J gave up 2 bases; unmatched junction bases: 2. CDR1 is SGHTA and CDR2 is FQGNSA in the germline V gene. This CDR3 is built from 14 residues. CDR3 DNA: TGTGCCAGCAGCTTAGTCAGGGGGACCTACGAGCAGTACTTC. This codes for CASSLVRGTYEQYF.

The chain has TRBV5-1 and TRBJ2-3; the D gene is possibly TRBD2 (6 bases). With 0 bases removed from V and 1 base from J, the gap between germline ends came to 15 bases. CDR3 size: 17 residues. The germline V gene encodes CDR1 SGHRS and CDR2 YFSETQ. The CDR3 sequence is CASSLAGFTGGTDTQYF. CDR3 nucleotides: TGCGCCAGCAGCTTGGCAGGATTTACGGGAGGCACAGATACGCAGTATTTT.

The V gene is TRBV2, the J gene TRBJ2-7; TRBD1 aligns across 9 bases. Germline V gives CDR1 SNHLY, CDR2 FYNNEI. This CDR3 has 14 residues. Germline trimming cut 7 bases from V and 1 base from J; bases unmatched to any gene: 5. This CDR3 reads CASNPDRGSYEQYF. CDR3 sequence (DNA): TGTGCCAGCAACCCGGACAGGGGATCCTACGAGCAGTACTTC.

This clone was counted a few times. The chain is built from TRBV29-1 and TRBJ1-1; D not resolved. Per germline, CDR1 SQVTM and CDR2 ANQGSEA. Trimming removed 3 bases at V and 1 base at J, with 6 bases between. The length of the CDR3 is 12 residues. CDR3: CSVDRQNTEAFF. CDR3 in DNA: TGCAGCGTTGACAGACAGAACACTGAAGCTTTCTTT.

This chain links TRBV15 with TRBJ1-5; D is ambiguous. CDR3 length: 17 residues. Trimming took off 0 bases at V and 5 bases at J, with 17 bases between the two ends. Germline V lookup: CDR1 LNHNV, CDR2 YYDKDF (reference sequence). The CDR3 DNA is TGTGCCACCAGCAGAGATGGAAGGGAGGTCCTCTATCAGCCCCAGCATTTT. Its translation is CATSRDGREVLYQPQHF.

The CDR3 sequence is CASSPQGIQPQHF. The CDR3 nucleotides are TGTGCCAGCTCACCCCAGGGGATTCAGCCCCAGCATTTT. The rearrangement links TRBV18 to TRBJ1-5; a weak D match, TRBD1 (6 bases). Germline CDR1 reads KGHSH; CDR2 reads LQKENI. Trimming removed 3 bases at V and 6 bases at J, with 9 bases between. The CDR3 sequence is 13 residues long.

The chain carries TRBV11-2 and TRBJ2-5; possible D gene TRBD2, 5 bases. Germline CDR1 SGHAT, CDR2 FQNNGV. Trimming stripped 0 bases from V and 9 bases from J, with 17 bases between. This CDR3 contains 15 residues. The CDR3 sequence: CASSLEGLGTGAQYF. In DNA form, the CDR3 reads TGTGCCAGCAGCTTAGAAGGTTTAGGCACCGGGGCCCAGTACTTC. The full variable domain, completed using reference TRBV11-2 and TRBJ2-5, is EAGVAQSPRYKIIEKRQSVAFWCNPISGHATLYWYQQILGQGPKLLIQFQNNGVVDDSQLPKDRFSAERLKGVDSTLKIQPAKLEDSAVYLCASSLEGLGTGAQYFGPGTRLLVL.